This T cell receptor (beta chain) was documented in a study of vaccination and CD4 T cells after COVID-19. Germline CDR1 is MNHNS and CDR2 is SASEGT. CDR3 size: 14 residues. The V end was cut by 0 bases, the J end by 4 bases, with 8 bases between. Documented treatment: roughly 11-day PBMC culture with coronavirus spike peptide pools or control peptides (ViraFEST assay). The collection of CD4+ T cells from the unexposed donor took place before the COVID-19 pandemic (2011-2018). Sequencing of DNA taken from cultured CD4+ T cells relied on the Oncomine TCR Beta short-read assay. Genomic DNA was extracted from cultured CD4+ T cells. TCRdb itself ran the PCR reads through MiXCR, one entry per CDR3 protein. The sample includes around 9,000 distinct CDR3 sequences, under 40% seen only once; the top ten take 22%. As concerns this clonotype: The antigen remains undetermined.

Sequenced input: CD4+ T cells from blood, cultured in vitro. The source of this sequence is a human donor in good health. This chain links TRBV6-1 with TRBJ2-3; no clear D. The CDR3 spells CASSEASWADTQYF. The DNA for the CDR3 is TGTGCCAGCAGTGAAGCTTCATGGGCAGATACGCAGTATTTT.